The text below deals with one T cell receptor beta chain. Some clones are missing from TCRdb's copy, which holds only in-frame ones; the method was immunoSEQ multiplex PCR. The sample shows 600,000 to 900,000 clones, 75% to 90% of them seen only once. This record belongs to a study of shared T cell receptors in the human thymus. Trimming cost V 0 bases and J 3 bases, with 14 bases left between them. The CDR3 is 16 residues long. Germline V lookup: CDR1 LGHNA, CDR2 YSLEER. This sample also belongs to another study, concerning human thymus T cells. That publication notes: Resected material from corrective heart surgery provided the thymus tissue analysed. Use of V and J genes seemed skewed within the thymic and blood repertoires. Thymic repertoires of unrelated individuals were reported in related research to overlap highly.

The sequenced sample consisted of thymocytes. This TCR derives from a girl under three years old with a congenital heart defect. The chain employs TRBV4-3 and TRBJ1-2; D is uncertain. CDR3 sequence reads: CASSQEKARLHYGYTF. CDR3 DNA: TGCGCCAGCAGCCAAGAAAAGGCGCGGCTCCACTATGGCTACACCTTC.